The clone carrying this T cell receptor beta chain came up a few times. Its antigen is still unknown. This specimen comes from a study of CD8+CD57+ T cells in acquired aplastic anemia. Findings and limits, study-wide: Between the patient and control groups, CD8+ Simpson's diversity did not differ significantly. Patients and controls were found to share twenty-nine CD8+ CDR3 sequences.

By flow cytometry, patients selected for sequencing had shown an expansion of CD8+CD57+ cells. Patients, without exception, had severe acquired aplastic anemia. Blood sampling was performed on the patients, and none of them had received therapy by then. V lost 6 bases and J lost 1, with 13 bases in between. The CDR3 runs to 15 residues. Looked up from germline, CDR1 is LNHDA and CDR2 is SQIVND (reference sequence). The template for TCR beta VDJ and CDR3 sequence profiling was genomic DNA. TCRdb ran MiXCR on the reads and lists one entry per CDR3 protein. The table records 150,000 to 200,000 distinct CDR3 sequences, around half of them present only once.

The genes are TRBV19 and TRBJ1-5; D uncertain. This receptor was identified in a human donor with aplastic anemia. The sequencing sample was made of sorted CD4+, CD8+, or CD8+CD57+ T cells (not recorded which) from PBMCs. The CDR3 sequence is CASRGRINSNQPQHF. For the CDR3, the DNA is TGTGCCAGTAGGGGCAGGATAAACAGCAATCAGCCCCAGCATTTT. The full variable domain, in which reference TRBV19 and TRBJ1-5 provide the parts outside the CDR3, is DGGITQSPKYLFRKEGQNVTLSCEQNLNHDAMYWYRQDPGQGLRLIYYSQIVNDFQKGDIAEGYSVSREKKESFPLTVTSAQKNPTAFYLCASRGRINSNQPQHFGDGTRLSIL.